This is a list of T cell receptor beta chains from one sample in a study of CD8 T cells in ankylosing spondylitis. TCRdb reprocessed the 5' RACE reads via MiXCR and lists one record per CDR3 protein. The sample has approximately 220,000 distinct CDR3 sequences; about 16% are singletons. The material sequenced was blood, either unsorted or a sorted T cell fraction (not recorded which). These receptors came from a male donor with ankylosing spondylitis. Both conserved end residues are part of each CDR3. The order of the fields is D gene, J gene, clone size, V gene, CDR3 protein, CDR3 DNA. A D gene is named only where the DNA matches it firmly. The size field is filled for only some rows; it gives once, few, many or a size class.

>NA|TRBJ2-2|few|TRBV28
CASSFLPTGELFF
TGTGCCAGCAGTTTTCTACCCACCGGGGAGCTGTTTTTT
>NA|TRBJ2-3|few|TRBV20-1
CSARDPERDSTDTQYF
TGCAGTGCTAGGGATCCTGAAAGGGACAGCACAGATACGCAGTATTTT
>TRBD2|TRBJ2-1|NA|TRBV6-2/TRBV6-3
CASSYYSGDSYNEQFF
TGTGCCAGCAGTTACTATAGCGGGGACTCCTACAATGAGCAGTTCTTC
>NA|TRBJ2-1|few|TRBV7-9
CASTSPRNEWIDEQFF
TGTGCCAGCACCTCCCCTCGGAATGAGTGGATCGATGAGCAGTTCTTC
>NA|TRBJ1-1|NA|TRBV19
CASSILLWAEAFF
TGTGCCAGTAGTATATTACTTTGGGCTGAAGCTTTCTTT
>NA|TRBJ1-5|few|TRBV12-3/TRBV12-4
CASSFAGFGGNQPQHF
TGTGCCAGCAGTTTTGCAGGGTTCGGAGGCAATCAGCCCCAGCATTTT
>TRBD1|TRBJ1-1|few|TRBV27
CASSSGGVGTEAFF
TGTGCCAGCAGTTCAGGGGGCGTAGGGACTGAAGCTTTCTTT
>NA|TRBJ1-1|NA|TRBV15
CATSRGWGVNTEAFF
TGTGCCACCAGCAGAGGTTGGGGTGTTAACACTGAAGCTTTCTTT
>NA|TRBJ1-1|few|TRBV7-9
CASSPPGETEAFF
TGTGCCAGCAGCCCCCCGGGGGAAACTGAAGCTTTCTTT
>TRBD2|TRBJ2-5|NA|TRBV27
CASKLAAGIMETQYF
TGTGCCAGCAAACTAGCAGCGGGGATAATGGAGACCCAGTACTTC
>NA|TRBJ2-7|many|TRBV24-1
CATREAQGSYEQYF
TGTGCCACCAGAGAGGCGCAGGGCTCCTACGAGCAGTACTTC
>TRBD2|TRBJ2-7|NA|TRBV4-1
CASSPTAGGPKEQYF
TGCGCCAGCAGCCCCACGGCGGGAGGGCCTAAAGAGCAGTACTTC
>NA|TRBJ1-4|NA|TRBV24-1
CATTGYEKLFF
TGTGCCACTACGGGGTATGAAAAACTGTTTTTT
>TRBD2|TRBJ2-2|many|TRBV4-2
CASSDNSGGTGELFF
TGTGCCAGCAGCGACAACAGCGGGGGTACCGGGGAGCTGTTTTTT
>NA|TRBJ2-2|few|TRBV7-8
CASSLEGGLNTGELFF
TGTGCCAGCAGCTTAGAGGGGGGGCTCAACACCGGGGAGCTGTTTTTT
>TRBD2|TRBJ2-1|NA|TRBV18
CASSHGRIGTSGINEQFF
TGTGCCAGCTCACATGGAAGGATCGGGACTAGCGGGATCAATGAGCAGTTCTTC
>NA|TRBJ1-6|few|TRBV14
CASSPLSNSPLHF
TGTGCCAGCAGCCCTCTAAGCAATTCACCCCTCCACTTT
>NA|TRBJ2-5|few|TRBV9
CASSSGRTVQETQYF
TGTGCCAGCAGCTCGGGGAGAACGGTTCAGGAGACCCAGTACTTC
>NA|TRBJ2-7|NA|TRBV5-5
CASSLEGQDSYEQYF
TGTGCCAGCAGCTTGGAGGGCCAGGACTCCTACGAGCAGTACTTC
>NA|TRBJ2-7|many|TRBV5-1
CASSSYQGASYEQYF
TGCGCCAGCAGCTCCTACCAGGGAGCATCCTACGAGCAGTACTTC
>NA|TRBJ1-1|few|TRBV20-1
CSARASGEGTEAFF
TGCAGTGCTAGAGCTTCAGGGGAAGGCACTGAAGCTTTCTTT
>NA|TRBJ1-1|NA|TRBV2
CASSEGASLNTEAFF
TGTGCCAGCAGTGAAGGGGCCTCTCTGAACACTGAAGCTTTCTTT
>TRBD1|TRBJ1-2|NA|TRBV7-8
CASSLNRDSDFYGYTF
TGTGCCAGCAGCTTAAACCGGGACAGTGATTTCTATGGCTACACCTTC
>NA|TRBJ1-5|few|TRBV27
CASSLLAGASQPQHF
TGTGCCAGCAGTTTATTAGCAGGGGCGAGCCAGCCCCAGCATTTT
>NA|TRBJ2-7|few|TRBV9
CASSVGRGEQYF
TGTGCCAGCAGCGTAGGTAGGGGTGAGCAGTACTTC
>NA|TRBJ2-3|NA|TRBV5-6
CASSLGVLDTQYF
TGTGCCAGCAGCTTAGGGGTTCTAGATACGCAGTATTTT
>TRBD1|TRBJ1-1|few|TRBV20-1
CSAIQGDNTEAFF
TGCAGTGCCATACAGGGGGATAACACTGAAGCTTTCTTT
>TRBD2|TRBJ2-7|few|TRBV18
CASSRPTSGSYEQYF
TGTGCCAGCTCGCGCCCGACTAGCGGGTCCTACGAGCAGTACTTC
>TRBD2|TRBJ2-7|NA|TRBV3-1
CASSPDGGSSYEQYF
TGTGCCAGCAGCCCCGACGGCGGGAGCTCCTACGAGCAGTACTTC
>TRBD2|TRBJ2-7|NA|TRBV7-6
CASSAGLAGDYEQYF
TGTGCCAGCAGCGCGGGACTAGCGGGCGACTACGAGCAGTACTTC
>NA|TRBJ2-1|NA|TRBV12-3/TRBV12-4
CASTPRGPYNEQFF
TGTGCCAGCACCCCCAGGGGCCCGTACAATGAGCAGTTCTTC
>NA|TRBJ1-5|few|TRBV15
CATSRDRGPSNQPQHF
TGTGCCACCAGCAGAGATCGCGGACCTTCCAATCAGCCCCAGCATTTT
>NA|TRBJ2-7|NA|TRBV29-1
CSARAGAGYEQYF
TGCAGCGCCCGGGCGGGGGCAGGCTACGAGCAGTACTTC
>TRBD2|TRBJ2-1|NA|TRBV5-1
CASKGSGVVDEQFF
TGCGCCAGCAAAGGTAGCGGGGTGGTCGATGAGCAGTTCTTC
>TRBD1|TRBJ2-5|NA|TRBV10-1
CASSHTLDRAQETQYF
TGCGCCAGCAGCCATACTTTGGACAGGGCACAAGAGACCCAGTACTTC
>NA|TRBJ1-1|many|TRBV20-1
CSATPGGSDTEAFF
TGCAGTGCTACCCCCGGGGGCTCCGACACTGAAGCTTTCTTT
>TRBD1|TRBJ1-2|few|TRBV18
CASSPPLTTGTGVYGYTF
TGTGCCAGCTCACCACCTCTAACGACCGGGACAGGCGTATATGGCTACACCTTC
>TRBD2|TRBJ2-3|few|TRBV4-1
CASSQPSGGAHADTQYF
TGCGCCAGCAGCCAACCTAGCGGGGGGGCCCATGCAGATACGCAGTATTTT
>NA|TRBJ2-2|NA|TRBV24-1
CATSGASGNTGELFF
TGTGCCACCTCGGGGGCTAGCGGTAACACCGGGGAGCTGTTTTTT
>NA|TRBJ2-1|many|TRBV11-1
CASSEGGTGGPHYNEQFF
TGTGCCAGCAGCGAGGGGGGAACTGGGGGACCCCATTACAATGAGCAGTTCTTC
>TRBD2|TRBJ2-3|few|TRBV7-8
CASSATSGRETDTQYF
TGTGCCAGCAGCGCCACTAGCGGGAGGGAGACAGATACGCAGTATTTT
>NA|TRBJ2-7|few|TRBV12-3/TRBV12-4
CASSFSSLTYEQYF
TGTGCCAGCAGTTTTAGCTCCCTAACCTACGAGCAGTACTTC
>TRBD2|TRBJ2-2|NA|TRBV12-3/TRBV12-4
CASSLTSGASNTGELFF
TGTGCCAGCAGTTTAACTAGCGGGGCCTCGAACACCGGGGAGCTGTTTTTT
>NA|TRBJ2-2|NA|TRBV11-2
CASSSLPRGGRNTGELFF
TGTGCCAGCAGCTCCCTTCCCAGGGGCGGGAGGAACACCGGGGAGCTGTTTTTT
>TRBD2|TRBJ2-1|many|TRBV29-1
CSVGGSGGVYNEQFF
TGCAGCGTTGGTGGGTCGGGGGGGGTCTACAATGAGCAGTTCTTC